This TCR beta chain is drawn from a study of shared clonotypes between healthy human individuals. CD45RO-negative cells were positively selected for CCR7, leaving out terminally differentiated effector memory CD45RA+ cells. Data came from immunoSEQ multiplex PCR; TCRdb stores just in-frame clones and leaves some out. The sample includes around 610,000 clones, 96% seen only once; the top ten take less than 0.13%. The TCR originated in a young woman in good health. The specimen sequenced was naive CD8+ T cells sorted from blood.

CDR3 region: CASSLERGPEQYF. Written as DNA, the CDR3 is TGTGCCAGCAGCTTGGAAAGGGGGCCCGAGCAGTACTTC. The chain joins TRBV5-4 to TRBJ2-7; 7 bases match TRBD1. This CDR3 spans 13 amino acids. Looked up from germline, CDR1 is SGHNT and CDR2 is YYREEE (reference sequence). The V segment lost 0 bases and the J segment 6 bases; nucleotides outside the gene matches: 3.